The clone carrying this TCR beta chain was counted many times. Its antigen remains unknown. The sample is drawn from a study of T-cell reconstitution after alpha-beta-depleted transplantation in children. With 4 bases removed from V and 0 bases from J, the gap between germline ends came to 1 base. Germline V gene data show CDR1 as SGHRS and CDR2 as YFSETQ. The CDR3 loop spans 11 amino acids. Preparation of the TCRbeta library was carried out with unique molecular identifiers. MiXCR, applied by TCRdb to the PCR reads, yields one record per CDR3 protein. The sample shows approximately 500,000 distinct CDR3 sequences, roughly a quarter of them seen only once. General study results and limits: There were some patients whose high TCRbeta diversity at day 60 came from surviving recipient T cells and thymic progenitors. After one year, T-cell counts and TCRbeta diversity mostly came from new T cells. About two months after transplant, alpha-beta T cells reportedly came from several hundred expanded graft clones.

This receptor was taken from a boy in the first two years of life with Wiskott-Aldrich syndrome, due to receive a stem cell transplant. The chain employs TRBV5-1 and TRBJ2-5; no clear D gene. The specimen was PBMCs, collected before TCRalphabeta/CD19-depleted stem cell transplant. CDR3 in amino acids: CASSDQETQYF. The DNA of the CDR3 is TGCGCCAGCAGCGACCAAGAGACCCAGTACTTC.